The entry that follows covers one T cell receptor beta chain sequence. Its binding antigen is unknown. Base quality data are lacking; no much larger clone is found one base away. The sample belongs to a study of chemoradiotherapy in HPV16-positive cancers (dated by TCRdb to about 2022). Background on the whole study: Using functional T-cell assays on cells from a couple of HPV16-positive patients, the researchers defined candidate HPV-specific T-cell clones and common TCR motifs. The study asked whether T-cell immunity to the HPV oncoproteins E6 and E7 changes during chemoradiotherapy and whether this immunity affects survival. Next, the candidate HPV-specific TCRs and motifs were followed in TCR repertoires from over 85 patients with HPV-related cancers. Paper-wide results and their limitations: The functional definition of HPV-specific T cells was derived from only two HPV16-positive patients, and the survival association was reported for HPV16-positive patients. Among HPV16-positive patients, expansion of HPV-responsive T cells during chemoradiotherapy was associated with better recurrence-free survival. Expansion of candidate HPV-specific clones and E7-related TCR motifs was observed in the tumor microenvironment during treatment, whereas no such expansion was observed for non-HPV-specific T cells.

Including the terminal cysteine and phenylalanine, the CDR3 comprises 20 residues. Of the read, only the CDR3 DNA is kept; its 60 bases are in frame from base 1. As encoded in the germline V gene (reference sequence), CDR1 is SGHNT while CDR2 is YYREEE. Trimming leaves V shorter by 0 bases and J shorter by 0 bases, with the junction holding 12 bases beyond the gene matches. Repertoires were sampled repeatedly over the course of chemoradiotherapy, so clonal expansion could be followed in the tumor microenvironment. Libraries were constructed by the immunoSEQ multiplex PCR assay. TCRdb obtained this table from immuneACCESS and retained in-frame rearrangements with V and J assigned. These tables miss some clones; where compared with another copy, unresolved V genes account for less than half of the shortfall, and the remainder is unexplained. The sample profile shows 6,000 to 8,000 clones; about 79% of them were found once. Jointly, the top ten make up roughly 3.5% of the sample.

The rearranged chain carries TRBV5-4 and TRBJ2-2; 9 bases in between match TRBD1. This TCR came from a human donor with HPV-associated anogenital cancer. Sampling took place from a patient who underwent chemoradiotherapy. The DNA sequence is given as TGTGCCAGCAGCTTGGATCCGGGACAGGGCTCCGCCGCGAACACCGGGGAGCTGTTTTTT. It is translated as CASSLDPGQGSAANTGELFF.